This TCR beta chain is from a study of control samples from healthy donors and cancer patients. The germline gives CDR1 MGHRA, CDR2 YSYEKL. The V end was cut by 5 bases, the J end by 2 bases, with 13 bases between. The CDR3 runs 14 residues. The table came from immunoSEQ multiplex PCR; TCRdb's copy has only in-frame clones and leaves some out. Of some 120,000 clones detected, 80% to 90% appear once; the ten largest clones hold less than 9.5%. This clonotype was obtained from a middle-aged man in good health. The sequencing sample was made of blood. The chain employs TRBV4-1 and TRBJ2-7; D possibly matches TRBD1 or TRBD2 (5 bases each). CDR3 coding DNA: TGCGCCAGCAGCAACCGGGACGGTCCCTACGAGCAGTACTTC. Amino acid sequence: CASSNRDGPYEQYF.